A single sample is the source of the 30 T cell receptor beta chains below, sequenced in a study of T cells in Graves' hyperthyroidism and ophthalmopathy. TCR beta CDR3 sequences were amplified from RNA transcripts. The TCR CDR3 first-round RT-PCR relied on the HTBI primer set. TCRdb reprocessed the multiplex PCR reads with MiXCR, giving one entry per CDR3 protein. The profile covers about 560,000 distinct CDR3 sequences, with less than 20% appearing a single time and 7.3% taken by the ten largest. Sequenced input: blood. These receptors were taken from a woman in her twenties or thirties with Graves' hyperthyroidism.

Note on this clonotype: At one end, the junction sequence differs from germline, possibly due to a read error. The rearrangement uses TRBV5-6 and TRBJ2-1; a weak D match, TRBD2 (6 bases). The germline V gene has CDR1 SGHDT and CDR2 YYEEEE. The CDR3 length is 17 residues. CDR3 in amino acids: CASSRTVLATSYSEQFF. The CDR3 DNA follows: TGTGCCAGCAGCCGGACGGTTCTAGCGACCTCCTACAGTGAGCAGTTCTTC.

This clonotype was counted ten times or more. V is TRBV20-1 and J is TRBJ2-5, with D maybe TRBD2 (5 bases). The CDR3 has 13 amino acids. The V gene lost 1 base and the J gene lost 1 base, with 7 bases spanning the gap. CDR1 is DFQATT and CDR2 is SNEGSKA in the germline V gene (reference sequence). CDR3 DNA sequence: TGCAGTGCTAGAGGAGGAGGCCAAGAGACCCAGTACTTC. Amino acids: CSARGGGQETQYF.

This clonotype was counted a few times. This chain joins TRBV20-1 and TRBJ2-4; 10 bases align to TRBD1. V lost 6 bases to trimming and J lost 7 bases; unmatched junction nucleotides: 6. The CDR3 extends over 13 amino acids. Germline lookup yields CDR1 DFQATT and CDR2 SNEGSKA (reference sequence). This CDR3 is CSAPGQGTNIQYF. The CDR3 DNA is TGCAGTGCACCGGGACAGGGGACGAACATTCAGTACTTC.

V and J are TRBV7-9 and TRBJ1-2; no firm D call. V was shortened by 3 bases and J by 4 bases, with 9 bases between the two germline ends. Looked up from germline, CDR1 is SEHNR and CDR2 is FQNEAQ (reference sequence). This CDR3 region has 13 residues. The CDR3 is CASSLTPGYGYTF. The CDR3 bases are TGTGCCAGCAGCTTGACCCCGGGCTATGGCTACACCTTC. Supplemented by reference TRBV7-9 and TRBJ1-2, the full variable domain reads DTGVSQNPRHKITKRGQNVTFRCDPISEHNRLYWYRQTLGQGPEFLTYFQNEAQLEKSRLLSDRFSAERPKGSFSTLEIQRTEQGDSAMYLCASSLTPGYGYTFGSGTRLTVV.

This clonotype was recorded many times. The rearrangement joins TRBV6-2 or TRBV6-3 to TRBJ2-5; 11 bases fit TRBD2. V dropped 6 bases and J dropped 5; count of bases not matched to a gene: 5. There are 14 residues in the CDR3. The germline V gene encodes CDR1 MNHEY and CDR2 SVGEGT. CDR3 protein: CASRTSGELETQYF. The CDR3 DNA reads TGTGCCAGCAGGACTAGCGGGGAGTTGGAGACCCAGTACTTC.

This chain joins TRBV20-1 and TRBJ2-2, with TRBD2 matching over 14 bases. CDR3 length: 17 amino acids. With V trimmed by 3 bases and J by 0 bases, 3 bases remained unmatched. The germline CDR1 and CDR2 sequences are DFQATT and SNEGSKA (reference sequence). CDR3 DNA: TGCAGTGCTAGTGGGACTAGCGGGAGAACGAACACCGGGGAGCTGTTTTTT. Its translation is CSASGTSGRTNTGELFF.

As concerns this clonotype: This sequence may be a read error, since a much larger clone differs from it by one base. The V and J genes are TRBV7-2 and TRBJ2-7, with TRBD2 as a possible D gene (5 bases). V lost 5 bases, J lost 3 bases, and 14 bases lay in between. Germline V gene sequence: CDR1 SGHTA, CDR2 FQGNSA. This CDR3 contains 14 residues. CDR3 coding DNA: TGTGCCAGCAGCCTGCGGGCAACTGGCTACGAGCAGTACTTC. Encoded protein: CASSLRATGYEQYF. The full variable domain, completed using reference TRBV7-2 and TRBJ2-7, is GAGVSQSPSNKVTEKGKDVELRCDPISGHTALYWYRQSLGQGLEFLIYFQGNSAPDKSGLPSDRFSAERTGGSVSTLTIQRTQQEDSAVYLCASSLRATGYEQYFGPGTRLTVT.

This clonotype was counted at least ten times. V gene TRBV7-2 combines with J gene TRBJ1-1; tentative D call: TRBD1 (6 bases). Deletions cut 5 bases from V and 1 base from J, with 17 bases between. Germline V CDR1 and CDR2: SGHTA, FQGNSA. The length of the CDR3 is 16 residues. This chain's CDR3 is CASSPSLEQGNTEAFF. Written as DNA, the CDR3 is TGTGCCAGCAGCCCGTCGTTAGAACAGGGGAACACTGAAGCTTTCTTT. The entire variable domain, with the rest obtained from reference TRBV7-2 and TRBJ1-1, is as follows: GAGVSQSPSNKVTEKGKDVELRCDPISGHTALYWYRQSLGQGLEFLIYFQGNSAPDKSGLPSDRFSAERTGGSVSTLTIQRTQQEDSAVYLCASSPSLEQGNTEAFFGQGTRLTVV.

This clonotype was observed many times. The chain combines TRBV18 with TRBJ2-3, with D uncertain. The CDR3 is 13 residues long. Trimming stripped 2 bases from V and 2 bases from J, with 5 bases between. The germline V gene has CDR1 KGHSH and CDR2 LQKENI. The DNA for the CDR3 is TGTGCCAGCTCACCAGATCTCACAGATACGCAGTATTTT. It specifies CASSPDLTDTQYF.

The V gene is TRBV12-3 or TRBV12-4, the J gene TRBJ2-1; the match to TRBD2 covers 14 bases. The CDR3 length is 17 residues. With V trimmed by 5 bases and J by 8 bases, 11 bases remained unmatched. The CDR3 protein is CASSAPGLAGALDEQFF. In nucleotides, the CDR3 is TGTGCCAGCAGTGCCCCGGGACTAGCGGGAGCTCTTGATGAGCAGTTCTTC.

The V and J genes are TRBV20-1 and TRBJ1-5; 7 bases agree with TRBD1. Germline-derived CDR1 and CDR2 are DFQATT and SNEGSKA (reference sequence). With 1 base clipped from V and 2 bases from J, the junction kept 8 bases outside the gene matches. The CDR3 runs to 16 residues. CDR3 sequence reads: CSARAEPGQRNQPQHF. Here the CDR3 DNA reads TGCAGTGCTAGAGCGGAGCCGGGACAGCGCAATCAGCCCCAGCATTTT.

This clonotype was counted at least ten times. The rearrangement joins TRBV7-2 to TRBJ2-4, with TRBD2 as a possible D gene (5 bases). The germline V gene has CDR1 SGHTA and CDR2 FQGNSA. The germline V and J ends were trimmed by 4 bases and 7 bases, with 17 bases remaining between them. CDR3 size: 15 residues. Here the CDR3 reads CASSSLTSLANIQYF. The CDR3 coding sequence is TGTGCCAGCAGCTCCCTAACTAGTCTCGCCAACATTCAGTACTTC.

In its sample, this clonotype was seen a few times. CDR3 sequence (DNA): TGTGCCAGTAGTATAGGAGCGCGCAGGGGTGACACTGAAGCTTTCTTT. Translating gives CASSIGARRGDTEAFF. This chain connects TRBV19 to TRBJ1-1, with TRBD1 as a possible D gene (6 bases). CDR3 size: 16 residues. V lost 1 base and J lost 3, with 15 bases in between. Per germline, CDR1 LNHDA and CDR2 SQIVND (reference sequence).

This clonotype was detected a few times. The chain employs TRBV30 and TRBJ2-7, with D maybe TRBD1 (5 bases). Germline lookup yields CDR1 GTSNPN and CDR2 SVGIG (reference sequence). V gave up 4 bases and J gave up 3 bases, with 13 bases separating them. The CDR3 consists of 13 residues. CDR3 sequence: CAWKGFTGYEQYF. CDR3 bases: TGTGCCTGGAAAGGTTTCACAGGCTACGAGCAGTACTTC. The variable domain in full, completed from reference TRBV30 and TRBJ2-7, reads SQTIHQWPATLVQPVGSPLSLECTVEGTSNPNLYWYRQAAGRGLQLLFYSVGIGQISSEVPQNLSASRPQDRQFILSSKKLLLSDSGFYLCAWKGFTGYEQYFGPGTRLTVT.

This clonotype came up many times. The chain uses TRBV6-1 and TRBJ2-7, with D tentatively TRBD2 (5 bases). Germline CDR1 MNHNS, CDR2 SASEGT. CDR3 length: 14 amino acids. Deletions cut 3 bases from V and 7 bases from J, with 16 bases between. The CDR3, as DNA: TGTGCCAGCAGTGATTCAGCGGCCGCTGATGAGCAGTACTTC. This encodes CASSDSAAADEQYF.

This chain joins TRBV24-1 and TRBJ1-2, with D perhaps TRBD1 (5 bases). The ends were cut back, 3 bases at V and 8 bases at J, with 12 bases in the middle. The CDR3 is made up of 13 amino acids. From germline, CDR1 is KGHDR and CDR2 SFDVKD. CDR3 protein: CATSDGQGVGYTF. The CDR3 coding sequence is TGTGCCACCAGTGATGGGCAGGGAGTGGGCTACACCTTC.

This clonotype was seen a few times. This chain connects TRBV12-3 or TRBV12-4 to TRBJ1-4, with D uncertain. The CDR3 extends over 13 amino acids. V dropped 3 bases and J dropped 8 bases, with 10 bases sitting between them. The DNA of the CDR3 is TGTGCCAGCAGTTTCGGGGTCGGGGAAAAACTGTTTTTT. This translates into CASSFGVGEKLFF.

This clonotype has a count of ten or more. V usage is TRBV7-2 and J usage is TRBJ2-7; 7 nucleotides line up with TRBD1. CDR1 and CDR2 from the germline V gene are SGHTA and FQGNSA. V lost 4 bases and J lost 4; bases outside the gene matches: 4. The CDR3 is 13 residues long. The CDR3 DNA sequence: TGTGCCAGCAGCTCCGGACAGGTGTACGAGCAGTACTTC. This encodes CASSSGQVYEQYF.

The sample holds many counts of this clonotype. The chain recombines TRBV6-5 with TRBJ2-1; 12 bases are shared with TRBD2. The V gene's germline CDR1 is MNHEY and CDR2 SVGAGI. V dropped 0 bases and J dropped 8; count of bases not matched to a gene: 11. This CDR3 spans 18 amino acids. The CDR3 sequence: CASSYSRVTSGRTDEQFF. The CDR3 nucleotides read TGTGCCAGCAGTTACTCGCGAGTCACTAGCGGGAGGACCGATGAGCAGTTCTTC.

This clonotype was seen at least ten times. The chain couples TRBV7-2 to TRBJ1-4; TRBD1 matches at 11 bases. Germline V gives CDR1 SGHTA, CDR2 FQGNSA. The CDR3 runs 20 residues. The junction had 12 bases not matched to a gene; V was cut back by 1 base and J by 2 bases. The CDR3 region is CASSLDWFGTGGPTNEKLFF. The CDR3 DNA follows: TGTGCCAGCAGCTTAGACTGGTTTGGGACAGGGGGACCTACTAATGAAAAACTGTTTTTT. Full variable domain (rest looked up from reference TRBV7-2 and TRBJ1-4): GAGVSQSPSNKVTEKGKDVELRCDPISGHTALYWYRQSLGQGLEFLIYFQGNSAPDKSGLPSDRFSAERTGGSVSTLTIQRTQQEDSAVYLCASSLDWFGTGGPTNEKLFFGSGTQLSVL.

This clonotype appeared many times. The chain joins TRBV6-1 to TRBJ2-5, with TRBD1 matching 9 bases. The CDR3 contains 14 residues. CDR1 is MNHNS, CDR2 SASEGT, per germline. Trimming took 4 bases from V and 4 from J; bases not matched to a gene: 4. The CDR3 region has the DNA TGTGCCAGCAGTGCCACAGGGGGCGCAGAGACCCAGTACTTC. This translates into CASSATGGAETQYF.

This clonotype was counted at least ten times. This rearrangement joins TRBV7-2 to TRBJ2-7, with D perhaps TRBD2 (6 bases). This CDR3 has 16 residues. Germline values: CDR1 SGHTA, CDR2 FQGNSA. Trimming pared 3 bases from V and 2 bases from J, leaving 17 bases between. The CDR3, as DNA: TGTGCCAGCAGCTTGTATTTGGTGGGAGGTACCTACGAGCAGTACTTC. This translates into CASSLYLVGGTYEQYF.

The chain is built from TRBV13 and TRBJ2-7, with D tentatively TRBD1 (5 bases). Germline-derived CDR1 and CDR2 are PRHDT and FYEKMQ (reference sequence). The CDR3 has 14 residues. Trimming removed 5 bases at V and 2 bases at J, with 13 bases between. This CDR3 is CASSPKDMTYEQYF. In nucleotides, the CDR3 is TGTGCCAGCAGCCCGAAGGACATGACCTACGAGCAGTACTTC. The variable domain in full, with the rest retrieved from reference TRBV13 and TRBJ2-7, is AAGVIQSPRHLIKEKRETATLKCYPIPRHDTVYWYQQGPGQDPQFLISFYEKMQSDKGSIPDRFSAQQFSDYHSELNMSSLELGDSALYFCASSPKDMTYEQYFGPGTRLTVT.

The gene calls are TRBV12-5 and TRBJ2-1; the match to TRBD2 covers 10 bases. The V and J ends lost 2 bases and 6 bases, in that order; junction bases with no gene match: 13. Per the germline V gene, CDR1 is LGHNT and CDR2 is FRNRAP. The CDR3 is made up of 18 amino acids. CDR3 sequence (DNA): TGTGCTAGTGGTTTGTTCACAGGAGGGACTAGCGCGGGCAATGAGCAGTTCTTC. Its translation: CASGLFTGGTSAGNEQFF.

This clonotype was counted ten times or more. The chain has TRBV12-3 or TRBV12-4 and TRBJ1-2; no definite D call. This CDR3 region has 12 residues. V was clipped by 3 bases and J by 4 bases, with 6 bases between them. CDR3 nucleotide sequence: TGTGCCAGCAGTTTGTGGGGCTATGGCTACACCTTC. This encodes CASSLWGYGYTF.

On this clonotype: A much more abundant neighbour one base away suggests this may be a read error. V gene TRBV29-1 combines with J gene TRBJ1-1, with D possibly matching TRBD1 (6 bases). The germline V gene encodes CDR1 SQVTM and CDR2 ANQGSEA. This CDR3 comprises 14 residues. The CDR3 is CNVVLGGRSAEAFF. The CDR3 region has the DNA TGCAACGTTGTCTTGGGGGGGCGATCGGCTGAAGCTTTCTTT.

Comments on this clonotype: The CDR3 does not end in the conserved phenylalanine or tryptophan, so this is likely a read error. The chain has TRBV6-2 or TRBV6-3 and TRBJ2-7; D gene unclear. CDR3 length: 13 amino acids. Germline CDR1 is MNHEY and CDR2 is SVGEGT. V was clipped by 2 bases and J by 1 base, with 6 bases between them. In DNA form, the CDR3 reads TGTGCCAGCAGTTACGGTCTGTCCTACGAGCAGTACTCC. Translating gives CASSYGLSYEQYS.

This clonotype was counted ten times or more. The chain combines TRBV11-2 with TRBJ1-1; tentatively, D is TRBD1 (5 bases). The V gene's germline CDR1 is SGHAT and CDR2 FQNNGV. V was trimmed by 2 bases and J by 10 bases, leaving 14 bases between them. This CDR3 is built from 13 residues. CDR3 residues: CASSLSRFGGAFF. CDR3 sequence (DNA): TGTGCCAGCAGCTTATCCAGGTTCGGGGGAGCTTTCTTT.

This clonotype was observed many times. The CDR3 region is CASSRAALGTTDTQYF. In DNA, the CDR3 is TGTGCCAGCAGCCGAGCGGCACTGGGGACCACAGATACGCAGTATTTT. The chain carries TRBV5-5 and TRBJ2-3, with D perhaps given as TRBD1 or TRBD2 (5 bases each). This CDR3 comprises 16 residues. V lost 4 bases, J lost 2 bases, and 17 bases lay in between. The germline V gene encodes CDR1 SGHKS and CDR2 YYEKEE (reference sequence).

This clonotype was seen at least ten times. The chain carries TRBV2 and TRBJ2-7; 9 bases map to TRBD1. Germline lookup yields CDR1 SNHLY and CDR2 FYNNEI. The J segment lost 5 bases and the V segment lost 7 bases, leaving 18 bases of the junction unmatched. The CDR3 runs to 17 residues. The CDR3 reads CASKEGRHRDRAHEQYF. CDR3 in DNA: TGTGCCAGCAAGGAGGGCAGGCACCGGGACAGGGCCCACGAGCAGTACTTC.